This entry concerns a single T cell receptor (beta chain). The data originate from a study of T cell changes during pregnancy in multiple sclerosis. This CDR3 region has 14 residues. Germline V gene lookup returns CDR1 SGHTA and CDR2 FQGNSA. V was pared by 5 bases and J by 5 bases, with 16 bases between. The assay was immunoSEQ multiplex PCR, and TCRdb's table has in-frame clones only and misses some. The sample has tens of thousands of clones, 90% to 95% seen once. The source was peripheral blood, collected in the second trimester of pregnancy. The chain carries TRBV7-2 and TRBJ2-7; D is perhaps TRBD1 (5 bases). The sequence derives from a female donor in good health, enrolled as a control in a pregnancy study. CDR3 nucleotide sequence: TGTGCCAGCAGCCCAAACGCAGGGTATAACGAGCAGTACTTC. Its protein product is CASSPNAGYNEQYF.